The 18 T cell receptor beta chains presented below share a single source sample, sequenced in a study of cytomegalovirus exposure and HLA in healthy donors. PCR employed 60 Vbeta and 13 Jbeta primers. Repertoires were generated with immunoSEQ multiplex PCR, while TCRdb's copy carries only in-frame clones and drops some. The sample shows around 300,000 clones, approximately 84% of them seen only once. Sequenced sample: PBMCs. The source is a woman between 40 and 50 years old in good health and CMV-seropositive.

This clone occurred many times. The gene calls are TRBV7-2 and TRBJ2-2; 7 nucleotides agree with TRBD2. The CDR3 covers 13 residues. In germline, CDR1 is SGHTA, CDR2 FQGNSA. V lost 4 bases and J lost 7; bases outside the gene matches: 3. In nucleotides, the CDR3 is TGTGCCAGCAGCTGGCGCGGGAGCGGGGAGCTGTTTTTT. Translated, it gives CASSWRGSGELFF.

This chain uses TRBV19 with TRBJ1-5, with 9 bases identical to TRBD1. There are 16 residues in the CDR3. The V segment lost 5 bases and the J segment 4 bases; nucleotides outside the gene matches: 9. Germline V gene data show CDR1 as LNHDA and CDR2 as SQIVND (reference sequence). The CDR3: CASSWTLGTGNQPQHF. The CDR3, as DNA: TGTGCCAGTAGTTGGACCCTTGGGACAGGGAATCAGCCCCAGCATTTT.

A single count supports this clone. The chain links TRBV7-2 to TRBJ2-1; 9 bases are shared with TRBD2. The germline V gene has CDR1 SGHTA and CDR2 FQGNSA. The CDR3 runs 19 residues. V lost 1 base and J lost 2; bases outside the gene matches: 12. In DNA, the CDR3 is TGTGCCAGCAGCTTAGATCCAAGGGTCGGCGGGAGGGCCTACAATGAGCAGTTCTTC. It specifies CASSLDPRVGGRAYNEQFF.

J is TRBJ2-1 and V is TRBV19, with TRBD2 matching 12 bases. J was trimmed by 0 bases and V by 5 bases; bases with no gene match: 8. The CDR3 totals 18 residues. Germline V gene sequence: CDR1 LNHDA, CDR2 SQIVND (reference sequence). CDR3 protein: CASSGGLAGRSSYNEQFF. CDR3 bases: TGTGCCAGTAGTGGAGGACTAGCGGGGCGAAGCTCCTACAATGAGCAGTTCTTC.

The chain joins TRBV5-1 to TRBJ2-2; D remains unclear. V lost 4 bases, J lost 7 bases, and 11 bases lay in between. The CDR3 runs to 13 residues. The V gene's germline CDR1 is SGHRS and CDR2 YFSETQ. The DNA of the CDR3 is TGCGCCAGCAGCAGCGAGAACTACGGGGAGCTGTTTTTT. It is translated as CASSSENYGELFF.

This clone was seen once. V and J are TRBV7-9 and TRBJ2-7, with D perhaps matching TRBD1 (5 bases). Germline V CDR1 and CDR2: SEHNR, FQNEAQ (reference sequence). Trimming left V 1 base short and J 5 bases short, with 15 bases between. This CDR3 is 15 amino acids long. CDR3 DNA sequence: TGTGCCAGCAGCTTAGTCGGTGGACAATTAAACGAGCAGTACTTC. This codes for CASSLVGGQLNEQYF.

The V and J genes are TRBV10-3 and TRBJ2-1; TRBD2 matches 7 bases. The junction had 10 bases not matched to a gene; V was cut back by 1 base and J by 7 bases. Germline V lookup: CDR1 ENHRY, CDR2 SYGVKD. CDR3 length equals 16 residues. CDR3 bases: TGTGCCATCAGTGAGTACGAGGCGGGAGCGAGGAATGAGCAGTTCTTC. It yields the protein CAISEYEAGARNEQFF.

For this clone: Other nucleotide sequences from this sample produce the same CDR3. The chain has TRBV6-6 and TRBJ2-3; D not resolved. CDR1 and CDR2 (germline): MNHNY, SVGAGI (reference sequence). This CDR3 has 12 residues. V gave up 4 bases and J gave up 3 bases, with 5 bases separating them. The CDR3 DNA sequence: TGTGCCAGCAGTTCAGGAACAGATACGCAGTATTTT. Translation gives CASSSGTDTQYF.

The CDR3 region is CASRSTFFGDRENTEAFF. CDR3 coding DNA: TGTGCCAGCAGGTCTACGTTTTTTGGGGACAGGGAGAACACTGAAGCTTTCTTT. The chain joins TRBV27 to TRBJ1-1; 9 bases are shared with TRBD1. V gave up 6 bases and J gave up 1 base; unmatched junction bases: 15. The CDR3 runs 18 residues. CDR1 and CDR2 from the germline V gene are MNHEY and SMNVEV (reference sequence).

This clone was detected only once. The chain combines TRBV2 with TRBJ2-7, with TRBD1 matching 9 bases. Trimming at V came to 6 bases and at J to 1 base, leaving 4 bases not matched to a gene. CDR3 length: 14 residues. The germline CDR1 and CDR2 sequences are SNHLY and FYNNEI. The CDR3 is CASSGQGRSYEQYF. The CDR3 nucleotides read TGTGCCAGCAGCGGACAGGGGAGATCCTACGAGCAGTACTTC. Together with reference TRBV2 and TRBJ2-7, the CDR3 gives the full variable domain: EPEVTQTPSHQVTQMGQEVILRCVPISNHLYFYWYRQILGQKVEFLVSFYNNEISEKSEIFDDQFSVERPDGSNFTLKIRSTKLEDSAMYFCASSGQGRSYEQYFGPGTRLTVT.

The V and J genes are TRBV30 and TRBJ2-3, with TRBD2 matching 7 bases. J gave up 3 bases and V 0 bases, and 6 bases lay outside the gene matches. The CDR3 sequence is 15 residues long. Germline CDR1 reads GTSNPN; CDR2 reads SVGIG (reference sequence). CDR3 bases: TGTGCCTGGAGTGTCGGGCTAGCGGTTACAGATACGCAGTATTTT. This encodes CAWSVGLAVTDTQYF.

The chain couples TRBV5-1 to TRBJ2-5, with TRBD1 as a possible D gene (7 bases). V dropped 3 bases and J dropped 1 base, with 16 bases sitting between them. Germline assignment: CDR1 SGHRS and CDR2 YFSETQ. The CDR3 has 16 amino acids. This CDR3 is CASSSQRQGGQETQYF. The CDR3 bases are TGCGCCAGCAGCTCGCAACGACAGGGAGGCCAAGAGACCCAGTACTTC.

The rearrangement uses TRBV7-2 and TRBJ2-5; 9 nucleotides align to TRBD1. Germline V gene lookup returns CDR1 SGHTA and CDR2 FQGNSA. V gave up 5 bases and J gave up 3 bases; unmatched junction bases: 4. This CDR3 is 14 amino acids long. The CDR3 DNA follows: TGTGCCAGCAGCGTAAGGACAGGGGAAGAGACCCAGTACTTC. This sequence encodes CASSVRTGEETQYF.

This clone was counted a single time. The CDR3 sequence is CASSQERAPSGSQETQYF. CDR3 nucleotides: TGTGCCAGCAGCCAAGAGCGGGCGCCTAGCGGGAGCCAAGAGACCCAGTACTTC. The chain couples TRBV4-2 to TRBJ2-5, with 10 bases identical to TRBD2. The CDR3 is made up of 18 amino acids. CDR1 and CDR2 from the germline V gene are LGHNA and YNFKEQ. V shed 0 bases, J shed 1 base, and the junction held 8 bases outside the gene matches.

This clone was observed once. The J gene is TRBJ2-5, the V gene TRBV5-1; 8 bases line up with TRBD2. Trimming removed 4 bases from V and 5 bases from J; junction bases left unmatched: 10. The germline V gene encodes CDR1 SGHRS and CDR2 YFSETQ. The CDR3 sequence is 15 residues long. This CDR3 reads CASSPGGGLMETQYF. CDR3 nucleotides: TGCGCCAGCAGCCCCGGCGGGGGGCTGATGGAGACCCAGTACTTC.

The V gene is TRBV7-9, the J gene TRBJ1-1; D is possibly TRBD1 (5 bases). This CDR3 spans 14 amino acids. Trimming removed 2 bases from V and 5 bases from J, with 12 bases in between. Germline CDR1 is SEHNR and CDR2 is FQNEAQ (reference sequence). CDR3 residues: CASSLFGALTEAFF. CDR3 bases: TGTGCCAGCAGCTTATTTGGGGCCTTAACTGAAGCTTTCTTT.

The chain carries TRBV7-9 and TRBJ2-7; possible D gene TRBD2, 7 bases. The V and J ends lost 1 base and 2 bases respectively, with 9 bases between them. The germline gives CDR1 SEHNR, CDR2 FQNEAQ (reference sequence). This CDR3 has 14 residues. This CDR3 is CASSLVGGAYEQYF. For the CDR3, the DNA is TGTGCCAGCAGCTTAGTAGGGGGGGCCTACGAGCAGTACTTC.

CDR3 sequence reads: CAWTRTWTDTQYF. CDR3 DNA: TGTGCCTGGACGAGGACTTGGACAGATACGCAGTATTTT. The chain combines TRBV30 with TRBJ2-3; possible D gene TRBD2, 5 bases. The CDR3 has 13 amino acids. In germline, CDR1 is GTSNPN, CDR2 SVGIG (reference sequence). V lost 4 bases and J lost 3, with 11 bases in between.